The following is a T cell receptor beta chain sequence with its context. Its antigen is still unknown. Gene names and germline refer to mouse. This sample includes further DNA sequences coding for the same CDR3. The data belong to a study of tissue T cells after allogeneic stem cell transplantation. Study-level results: Blood and spleen captured only part of the tissue TCR repertoire.

The repertoire was sequenced with immunoSEQ multiplex PCR; TCRdb's copy has only in-frame clones and lacks some. The sample carries under 9,000 clones, around 37% recorded once. Stated time point: mouse harvest day 14 after allogeneic transplant. Tail vein injection delivered 10^7 T-cell-depleted bone marrow cells and 10^6 splenic CD5+ T cells. This mouse GVHD model was MHC-mismatched B6 to BALB/c, profiled day 7 or 14. Sequencing input: skin. The receptor was isolated from a female BALB/c mouse given C57BL/6 T cells with graft-versus-host disease after an allogeneic hematopoietic cell transplant.

The sequenced part of the CDR3 DNA is TGTGCCAGCGGTGAGCGGGGTAACCAAGACACCCAGTAC. Amino acids: CASGERGNQDTQY. The entire CDR3 is CASGERGNQDTQYF. V and J are TRBV13-2 and TRBJ2-5; D is uncertain. The CDR3 goes on 1 residue after the read ends, and that part is filled in from the germline J gene. Germline V gives CDR1 NNHNN, CDR2 SYGAGS (reference sequence). There are 14 residues in the CDR3. Trimming took off 2 bases at V and 0 bases at J, with 7 bases between the two ends.